These T cell receptor beta chains were read from a single sample in a study of T cells after yellow fever vaccination. TCRdb analysed the 5' RACE reads with MiXCR anew, one entry per CDR3 protein. Here the sample spans approximately 330,000 distinct CDR3 sequences, about an eighth being singletons. The material sequenced was CD4+ T cells sorted from PBMCs, taken 15 days after the yellow fever booster vaccination. Source of these receptors: a young man who received the YFV17D yellow fever vaccine. The CDR3 runs from the conserved cysteine through the conserved F or W.

V gene: TRBV5-1; J gene: TRBJ1-2; CDR3 protein: CASSLAQDYGYTF
V gene: TRBV5-1; J gene: TRBJ2-2; CDR3 protein: CASSLIPGPGELFF
V gene: TRBV5-1; J gene: TRBJ1-5; CDR3 protein: CASSPSGGGQPQHF
V gene: TRBV30; J gene: TRBJ2-2; CDR3 protein: CAWSETGELFF
V gene: TRBV5-1; J gene: TRBJ2-1; CDR3 protein: CASSFSNEQFF
V gene: TRBV7-3; J gene: TRBJ2-1; CDR3 protein: CASSLGLSNNEQFF
V gene: TRBV28; J gene: TRBJ1-4; CDR3 protein: CASLGTGGAREKLFF
V gene: TRBV11-2; J gene: TRBJ2-7; CDR3 protein: CASSVTARVFSSSYEQYF
V gene: TRBV5-1; J gene: TRBJ1-4; CDR3 protein: CASSLAGILTEKLFF
V gene: TRBV7-6; J gene: TRBJ2-2; CDR3 protein: CASSLANGGASGELFF
V gene: TRBV6-5; J gene: TRBJ2-1; CDR3 protein: CASSYSGGPKQFF
V gene: TRBV10-3; J gene: TRBJ2-5; CDR3 protein: CAINSGGGETQYF
V gene: TRBV5-1; J gene: TRBJ1-1; CDR3 protein: CASSLDGQGGEAFF
V gene: TRBV7-2; J gene: TRBJ2-4; CDR3 protein: CASSLDTTAKNIQYF
V gene: TRBV7-3; J gene: TRBJ2-1; CDR3 protein: CASSLEGRGSYNEQFF
V gene: TRBV12-3/TRBV12-4; J gene: TRBJ1-1; CDR3 protein: CASSPGHANTEAFF
V gene: TRBV5-1; J gene: TRBJ1-2; CDR3 protein: CASSFLGDGGYTF
V gene: TRBV7-9; J gene: TRBJ1-1; CDR3 protein: CASSLQSGLVTEAFF
V gene: TRBV18; J gene: TRBJ2-5; CDR3 protein: CASTTGLETQYF
V gene: TRBV5-1; J gene: TRBJ1-2; CDR3 protein: CASRTGNNYGYTF
V gene: TRBV5-1; J gene: TRBJ1-2; CDR3 protein: CASSLDGQGVDGYTF
V gene: TRBV29-1; J gene: TRBJ2-3; CDR3 protein: CSVEDGGPKYF
V gene: TRBV5-1; J gene: TRBJ2-5; CDR3 protein: CASSSGQGLETQYF
V gene: TRBV7-9; J gene: TRBJ2-1; CDR3 protein: CASSAMGGHEQFF
V gene: TRBV20-1; J gene: TRBJ1-1; CDR3 protein: CSARLPGTTNTEAFF
V gene: TRBV5-1; J gene: TRBJ2-2; CDR3 protein: CASSWTGVAGELFF
V gene: TRBV6-2/TRBV6-3; J gene: TRBJ1-5; CDR3 protein: CASSLWDRVNQPQHF
V gene: TRBV12-3/TRBV12-4; J gene: TRBJ1-2; CDR3 protein: CASNIGGFRGYTF
V gene: TRBV6-6; J gene: TRBJ1-6; CDR3 protein: CASRYGQGPNNSPLHF
V gene: TRBV5-1; J gene: TRBJ2-3; CDR3 protein: CASSLIAALSTDTQYF
V gene: TRBV3-1; J gene: TRBJ1-6; CDR3 protein: CASSQDGRAPLHF
V gene: TRBV6-2/TRBV6-3; J gene: TRBJ2-3; CDR3 protein: CASSDEWARSTDTQYF
V gene: TRBV7-2; J gene: TRBJ2-3; CDR3 protein: CASSLQSVSTDTQYF
V gene: TRBV9; J gene: TRBJ1-5; CDR3 protein: CASARTGLDQPQHF
V gene: TRBV20-1; J gene: TRBJ1-4; CDR3 protein: CSALQGNNEKLFF
V gene: TRBV6-1; J gene: TRBJ1-1; CDR3 protein: CASRPRANTEAFF
V gene: TRBV6-5; J gene: TRBJ1-2; CDR3 protein: CASRSDSNYGYTF
V gene: TRBV7-8; J gene: TRBJ1-3; CDR3 protein: CASSPGRTASGNTIYF
V gene: TRBV2; J gene: TRBJ2-3; CDR3 protein: CASSPGLAGGPSSTDTQYF
V gene: TRBV28; J gene: TRBJ1-2; CDR3 protein: CASSLLVVMNYGYTF